Listed here is a single T cell receptor beta chain. Its antigen remains unidentified. Each cDNA held unique molecular identifiers, and template switching gave it a universal primer site. TCRdb ran MiXCR on the 5' RACE reads and lists one entry per CDR3 protein. The top ten clones hold approximately 9.3% of a sample with more than 200,000 distinct CDR3 sequences, over 12% of them seen once. The sample belongs to a study of identical twins. Study-wide points: Abundant beta clonotypes from cord blood bore fewer insertions; memory repertoires lacked this pattern.

This CDR3 has 15 amino acids. Germline CDR1 reads MNHNS; CDR2 reads SASEGT. Trimming at V came to 6 bases and at J to 4 bases, leaving 7 bases not matched to a gene. What was sequenced was memory (CD45RO+) T cells sorted from blood. The clonotype comes from a woman younger than 30 in good health. The rearrangement joins TRBV6-1 to TRBJ1-2; 11 nucleotides match TRBD1. The CDR3 sequence: CASRGQGANIYGYTF. The CDR3 nucleotides are TGTGCCAGCAGAGGACAGGGGGCGAATATCTATGGCTACACCTTC.